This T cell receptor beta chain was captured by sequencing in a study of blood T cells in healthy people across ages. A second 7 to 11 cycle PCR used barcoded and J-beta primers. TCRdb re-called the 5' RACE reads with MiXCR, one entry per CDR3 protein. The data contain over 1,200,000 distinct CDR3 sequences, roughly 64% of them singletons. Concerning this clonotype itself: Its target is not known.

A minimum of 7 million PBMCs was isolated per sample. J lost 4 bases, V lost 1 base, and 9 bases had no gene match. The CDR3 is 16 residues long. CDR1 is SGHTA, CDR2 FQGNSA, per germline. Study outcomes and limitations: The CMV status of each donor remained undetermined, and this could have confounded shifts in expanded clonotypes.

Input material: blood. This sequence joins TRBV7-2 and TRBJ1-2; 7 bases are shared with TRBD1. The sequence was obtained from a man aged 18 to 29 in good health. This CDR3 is CASSLDWAGGVYGYTF. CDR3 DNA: TGTGCCAGCAGCTTAGATTGGGCAGGGGGGGTCTATGGCTACACCTTC. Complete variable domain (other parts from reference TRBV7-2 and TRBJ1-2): GAGVSQSPSNKVTEKGKDVELRCDPISGHTALYWYRQSLGQGLEFLIYFQGNSAPDKSGLPSDRFSAERTGGSVSTLTIQRTQQEDSAVYLCASSLDWAGGVYGYTFGSGTRLTVV.